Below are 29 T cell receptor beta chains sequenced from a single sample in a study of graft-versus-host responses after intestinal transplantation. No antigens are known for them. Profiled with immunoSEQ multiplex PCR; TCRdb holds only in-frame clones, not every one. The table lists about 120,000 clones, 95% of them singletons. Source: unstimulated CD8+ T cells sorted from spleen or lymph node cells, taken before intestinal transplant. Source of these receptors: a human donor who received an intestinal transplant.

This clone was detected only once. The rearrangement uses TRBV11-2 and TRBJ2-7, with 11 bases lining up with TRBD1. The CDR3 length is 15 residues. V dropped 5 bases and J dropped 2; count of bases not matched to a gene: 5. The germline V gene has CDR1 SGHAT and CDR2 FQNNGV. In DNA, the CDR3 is TGTGCCAGCAGCCCCGGGACAGGGGGACCCTACGAGCAGTACTTC. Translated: CASSPGTGGPYEQYF.

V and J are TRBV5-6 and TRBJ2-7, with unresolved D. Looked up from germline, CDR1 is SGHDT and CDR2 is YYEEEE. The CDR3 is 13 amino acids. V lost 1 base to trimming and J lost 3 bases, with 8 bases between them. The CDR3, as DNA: TGTGCCAGCAGCTTGAATCCCAGCTACGAGCAGTACTTC. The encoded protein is CASSLNPSYEQYF.

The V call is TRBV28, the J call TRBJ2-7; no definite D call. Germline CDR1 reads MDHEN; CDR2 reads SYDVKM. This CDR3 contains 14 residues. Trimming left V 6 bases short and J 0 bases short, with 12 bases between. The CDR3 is CASRGWKSSYEQYF. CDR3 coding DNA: TGTGCCAGCAGAGGGTGGAAGAGCTCCTACGAGCAGTACTTC.

The CDR3 protein is CASSSSGSIHEQFF. Written as DNA, the CDR3 is TGTGCCAGCAGTTCTAGCGGGAGTATCCATGAGCAGTTCTTC. The chain has TRBV6-5 and TRBJ2-1, with 10 bases lining up with TRBD2. CDR1 and CDR2 from the germline V gene are MNHEY and SVGAGI. CDR3 length equals 14 residues. V shed 4 bases and J 8 bases; nucleotides not matched to a gene: 5.

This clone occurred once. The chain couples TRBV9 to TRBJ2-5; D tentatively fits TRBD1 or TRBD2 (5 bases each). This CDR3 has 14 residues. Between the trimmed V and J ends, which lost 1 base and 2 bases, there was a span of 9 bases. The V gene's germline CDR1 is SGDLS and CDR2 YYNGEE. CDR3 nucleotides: TGTGCCAGCAGCGTAAACGGGGCACAAGAGACCCAGTACTTC. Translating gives CASSVNGAQETQYF.

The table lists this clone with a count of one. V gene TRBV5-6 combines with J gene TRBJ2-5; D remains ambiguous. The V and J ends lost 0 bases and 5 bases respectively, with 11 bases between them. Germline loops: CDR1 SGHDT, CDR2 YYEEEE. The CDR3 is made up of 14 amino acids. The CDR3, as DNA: TGTGCCAGCAGCTTGGACATCCCCCGGGAGACCCAGTACTTC. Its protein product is CASSLDIPRETQYF.

CDR3 in amino acids: CASSFAGEAGELFF. Here the CDR3 DNA reads TGTGCCAGCAGCTTTGCGGGAGAGGCCGGGGAGCTGTTTTTT. This chain connects TRBV7-9 to TRBJ2-2; 7 bases agree with TRBD2. CDR1 and CDR2 from the germline V gene are SEHNR and FQNEAQ (reference sequence). The CDR3 totals 14 residues. V shed 3 bases and J 6 bases; nucleotides not matched to a gene: 4.

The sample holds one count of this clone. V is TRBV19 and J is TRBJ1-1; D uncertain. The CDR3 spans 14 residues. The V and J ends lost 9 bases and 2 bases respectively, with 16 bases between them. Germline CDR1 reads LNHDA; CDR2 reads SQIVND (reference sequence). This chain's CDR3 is CASDSGAANTEAFF. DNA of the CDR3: TGTGCCAGCGATTCGGGCGCCGCCAACACTGAAGCTTTCTTT.

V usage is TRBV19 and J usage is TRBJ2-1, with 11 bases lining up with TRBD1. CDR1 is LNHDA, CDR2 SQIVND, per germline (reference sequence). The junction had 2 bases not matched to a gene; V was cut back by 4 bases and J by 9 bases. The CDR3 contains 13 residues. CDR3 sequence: CASSKDRGPEQFF. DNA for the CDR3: TGTGCCAGTAGTAAGGACAGGGGGCCTGAGCAGTTCTTC.

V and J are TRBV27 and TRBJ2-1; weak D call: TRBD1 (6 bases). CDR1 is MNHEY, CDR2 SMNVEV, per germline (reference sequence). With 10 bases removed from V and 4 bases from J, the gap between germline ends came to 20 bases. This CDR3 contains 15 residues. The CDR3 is CATLLGQGLYNEQFF. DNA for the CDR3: TGTGCCACCCTCTTGGGGCAGGGGTTATACAATGAGCAGTTCTTC.

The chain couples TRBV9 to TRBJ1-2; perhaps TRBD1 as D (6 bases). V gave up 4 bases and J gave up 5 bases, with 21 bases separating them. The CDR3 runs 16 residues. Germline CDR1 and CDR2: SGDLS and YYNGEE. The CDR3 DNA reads TGTGCCAGCAGCCCTACCAGTCATCAGGGGCATTATGGCTACACCTTC. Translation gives CASSPTSHQGHYGYTF.

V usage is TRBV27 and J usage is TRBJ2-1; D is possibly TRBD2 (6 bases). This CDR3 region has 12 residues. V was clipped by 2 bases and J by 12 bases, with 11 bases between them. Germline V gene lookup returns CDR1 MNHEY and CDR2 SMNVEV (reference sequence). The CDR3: CASSLGGERQFF. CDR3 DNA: TGTGCCAGCAGTTTAGGCGGGGAAAGGCAGTTCTTC.

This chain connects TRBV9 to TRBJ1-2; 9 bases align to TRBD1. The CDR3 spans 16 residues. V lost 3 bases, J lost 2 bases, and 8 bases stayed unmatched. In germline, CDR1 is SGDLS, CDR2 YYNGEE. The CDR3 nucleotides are TGTGCCAGCAGCGGATACGGGGACAGGGTAAACTATGGCTACACCTTC. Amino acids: CASSGYGDRVNYGYTF.

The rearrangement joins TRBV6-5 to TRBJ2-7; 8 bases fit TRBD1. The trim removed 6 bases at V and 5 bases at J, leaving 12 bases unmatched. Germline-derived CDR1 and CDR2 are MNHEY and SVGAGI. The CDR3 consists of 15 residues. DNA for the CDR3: TGTGCCAGCAGCCCCAGGGACAGGCCCCTCGACGAGCAGTACTTC. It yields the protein CASSPRDRPLDEQYF.

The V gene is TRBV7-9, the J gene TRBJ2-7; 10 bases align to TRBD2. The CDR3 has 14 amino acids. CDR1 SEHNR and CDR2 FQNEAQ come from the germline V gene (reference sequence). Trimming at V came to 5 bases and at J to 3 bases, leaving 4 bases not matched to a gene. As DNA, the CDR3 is TGTGCCAGCAGCCCCAGGACTAGCGGCTACGAGCAGTACTTC. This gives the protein CASSPRTSGYEQYF.

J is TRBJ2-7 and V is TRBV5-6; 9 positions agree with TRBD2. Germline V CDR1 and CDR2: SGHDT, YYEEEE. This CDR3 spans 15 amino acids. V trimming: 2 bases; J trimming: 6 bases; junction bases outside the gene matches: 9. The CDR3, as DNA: TGTGCCAGCAGCTTTCCGTCTAGCGGGGATCTCGAGCAGTACTTC. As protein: CASSFPSSGDLEQYF.

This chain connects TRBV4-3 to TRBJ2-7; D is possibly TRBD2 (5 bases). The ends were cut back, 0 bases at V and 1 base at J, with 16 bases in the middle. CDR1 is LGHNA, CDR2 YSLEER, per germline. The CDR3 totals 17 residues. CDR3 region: CASSQDLGRRGSYEQYF. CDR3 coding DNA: TGCGCCAGCAGCCAAGATCTCGGACGTCGGGGATCCTACGAGCAGTACTTC.

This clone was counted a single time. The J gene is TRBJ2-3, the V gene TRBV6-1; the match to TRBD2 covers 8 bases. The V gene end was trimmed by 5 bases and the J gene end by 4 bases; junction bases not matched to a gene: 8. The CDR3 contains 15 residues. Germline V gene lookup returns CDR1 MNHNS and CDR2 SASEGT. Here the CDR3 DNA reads TGTGCCAGCAGTCCTTGGACTAGCTTCTCAGATACGCAGTATTTT. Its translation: CASSPWTSFSDTQYF.

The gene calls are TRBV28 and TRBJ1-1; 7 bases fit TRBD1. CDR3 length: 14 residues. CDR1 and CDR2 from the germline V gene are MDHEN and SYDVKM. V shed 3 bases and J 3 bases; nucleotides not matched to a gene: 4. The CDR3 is CASSLATGDTEAFF. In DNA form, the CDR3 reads TGTGCCAGCAGTTTGGCCACAGGGGACACTGAAGCTTTCTTT.

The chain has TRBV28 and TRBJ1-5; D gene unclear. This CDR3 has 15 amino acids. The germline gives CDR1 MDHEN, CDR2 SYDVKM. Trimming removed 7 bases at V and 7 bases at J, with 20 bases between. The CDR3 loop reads CASTFTGPAGQPQHF. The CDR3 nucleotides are TGTGCCAGCACTTTCACGGGCCCTGCGGGGCAGCCCCAGCATTTT.

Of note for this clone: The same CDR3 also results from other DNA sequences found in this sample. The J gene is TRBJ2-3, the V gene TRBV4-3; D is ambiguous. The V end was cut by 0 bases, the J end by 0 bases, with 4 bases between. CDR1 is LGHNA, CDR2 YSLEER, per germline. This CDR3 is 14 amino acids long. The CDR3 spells CASSQDTSTDTQYF. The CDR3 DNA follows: TGCGCCAGCAGCCAAGACACTAGCACAGATACGCAGTATTTT.

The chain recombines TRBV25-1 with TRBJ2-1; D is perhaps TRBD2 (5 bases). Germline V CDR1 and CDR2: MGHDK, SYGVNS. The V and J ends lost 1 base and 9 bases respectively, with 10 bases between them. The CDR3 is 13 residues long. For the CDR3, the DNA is TGTGCCAGCAGTGAATCTAGCAGGAGTGAGCAGTTCTTC. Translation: CASSESSRSEQFF.

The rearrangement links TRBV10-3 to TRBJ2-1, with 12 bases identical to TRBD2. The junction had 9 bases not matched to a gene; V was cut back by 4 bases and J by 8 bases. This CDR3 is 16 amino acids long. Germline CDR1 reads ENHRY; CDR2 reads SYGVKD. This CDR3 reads CAISGGLAGGHDEQFF. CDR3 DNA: TGTGCCATCAGTGGGGGTCTAGCGGGAGGGCACGATGAGCAGTTCTTC.

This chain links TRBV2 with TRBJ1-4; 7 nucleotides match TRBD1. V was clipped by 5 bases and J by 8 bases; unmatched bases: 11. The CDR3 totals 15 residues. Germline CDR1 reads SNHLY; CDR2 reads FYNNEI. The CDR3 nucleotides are TGTGCCAGCAGTTTATCCGGGACAGAAGGGGAAAAACTGTTTTTT. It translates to CASSLSGTEGEKLFF.

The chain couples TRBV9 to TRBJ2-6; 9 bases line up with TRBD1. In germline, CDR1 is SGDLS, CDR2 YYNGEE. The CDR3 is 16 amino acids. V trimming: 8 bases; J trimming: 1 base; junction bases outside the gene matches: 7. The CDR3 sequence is CASTGTGYSGANVLTF. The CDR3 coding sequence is TGTGCCAGTACCGGGACAGGGTATTCTGGGGCCAACGTCCTGACTTTC.

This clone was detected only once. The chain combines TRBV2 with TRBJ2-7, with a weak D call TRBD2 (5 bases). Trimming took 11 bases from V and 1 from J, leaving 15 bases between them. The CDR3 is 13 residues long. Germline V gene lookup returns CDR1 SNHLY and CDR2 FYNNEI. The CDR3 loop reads CAPLGARSYEQYF. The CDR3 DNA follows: TGTGCCCCACTGGGAGCACGATCCTACGAGCAGTACTTC.

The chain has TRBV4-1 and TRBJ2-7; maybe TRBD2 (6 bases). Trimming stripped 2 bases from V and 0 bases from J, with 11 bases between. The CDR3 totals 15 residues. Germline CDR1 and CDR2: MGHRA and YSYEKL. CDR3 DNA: TGCGCCAGCAGCCAACTGATAGCGGACTCCTACGAGCAGTACTTC. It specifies CASSQLIADSYEQYF.

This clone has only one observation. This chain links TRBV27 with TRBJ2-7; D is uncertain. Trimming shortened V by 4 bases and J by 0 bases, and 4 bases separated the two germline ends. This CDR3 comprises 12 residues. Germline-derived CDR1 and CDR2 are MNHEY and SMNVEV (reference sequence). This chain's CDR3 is CASSSSSYEQYF. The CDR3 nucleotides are TGTGCCAGCAGTTCGAGCTCCTACGAGCAGTACTTC.

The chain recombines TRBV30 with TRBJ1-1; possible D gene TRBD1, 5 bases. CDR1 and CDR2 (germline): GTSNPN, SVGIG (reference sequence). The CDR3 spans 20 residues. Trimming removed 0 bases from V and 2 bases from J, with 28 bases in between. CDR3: CAWSVPFFPNPWDGNTEAFF. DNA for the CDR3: TGTGCCTGGAGTGTACCATTTTTTCCGAACCCATGGGACGGAAACACTGAAGCTTTCTTT.